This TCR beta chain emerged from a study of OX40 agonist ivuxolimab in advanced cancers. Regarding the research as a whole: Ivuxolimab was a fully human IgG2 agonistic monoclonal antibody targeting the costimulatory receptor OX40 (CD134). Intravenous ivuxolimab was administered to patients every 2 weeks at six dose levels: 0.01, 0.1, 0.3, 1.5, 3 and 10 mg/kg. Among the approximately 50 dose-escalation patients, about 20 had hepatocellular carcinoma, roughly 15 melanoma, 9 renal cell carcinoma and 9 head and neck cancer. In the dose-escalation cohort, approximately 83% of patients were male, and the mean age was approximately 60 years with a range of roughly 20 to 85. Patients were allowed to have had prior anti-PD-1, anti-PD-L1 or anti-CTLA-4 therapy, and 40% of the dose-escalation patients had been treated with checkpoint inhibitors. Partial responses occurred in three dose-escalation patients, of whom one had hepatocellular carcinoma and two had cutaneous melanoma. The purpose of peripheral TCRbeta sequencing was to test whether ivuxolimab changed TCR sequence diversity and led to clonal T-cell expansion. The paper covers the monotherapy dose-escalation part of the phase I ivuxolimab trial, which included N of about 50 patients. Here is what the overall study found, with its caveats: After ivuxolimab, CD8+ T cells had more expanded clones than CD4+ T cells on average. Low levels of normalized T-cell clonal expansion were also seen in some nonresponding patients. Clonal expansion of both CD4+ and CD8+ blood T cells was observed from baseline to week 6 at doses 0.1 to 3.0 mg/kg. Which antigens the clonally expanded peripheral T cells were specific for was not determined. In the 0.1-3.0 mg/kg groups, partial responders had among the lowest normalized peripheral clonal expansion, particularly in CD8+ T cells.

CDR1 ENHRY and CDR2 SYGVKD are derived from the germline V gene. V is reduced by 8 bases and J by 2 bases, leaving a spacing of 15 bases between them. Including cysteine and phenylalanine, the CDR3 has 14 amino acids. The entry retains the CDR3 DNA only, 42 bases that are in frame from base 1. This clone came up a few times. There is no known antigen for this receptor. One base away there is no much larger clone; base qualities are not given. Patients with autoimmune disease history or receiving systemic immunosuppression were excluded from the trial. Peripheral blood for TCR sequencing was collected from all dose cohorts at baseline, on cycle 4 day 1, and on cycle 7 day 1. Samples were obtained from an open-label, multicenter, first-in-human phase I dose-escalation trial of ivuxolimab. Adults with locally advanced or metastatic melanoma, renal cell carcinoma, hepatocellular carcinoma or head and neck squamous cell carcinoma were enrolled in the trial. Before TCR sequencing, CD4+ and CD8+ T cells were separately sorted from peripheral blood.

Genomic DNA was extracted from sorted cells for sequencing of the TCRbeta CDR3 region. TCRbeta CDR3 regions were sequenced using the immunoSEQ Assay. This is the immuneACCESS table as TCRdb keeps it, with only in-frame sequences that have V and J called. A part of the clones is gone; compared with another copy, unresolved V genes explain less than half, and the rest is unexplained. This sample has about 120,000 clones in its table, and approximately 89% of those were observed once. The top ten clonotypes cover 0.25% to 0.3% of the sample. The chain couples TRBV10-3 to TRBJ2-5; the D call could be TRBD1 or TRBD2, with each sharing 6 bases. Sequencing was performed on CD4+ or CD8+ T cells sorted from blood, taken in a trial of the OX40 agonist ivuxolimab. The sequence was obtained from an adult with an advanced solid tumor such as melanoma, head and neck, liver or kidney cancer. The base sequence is TGTGCCATCGGGGACTCGGACAGTCAAGAGACCCAGTACTTC. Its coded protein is CAIGDSDSQETQYF.